This TCR beta chain was documented in a study of blood T cell repertoires in COVID-19. Clones were read by immunoSEQ multiplex PCR, and TCRdb kept only the in-frame ones, dropping some. The sample has tens of thousands of clones, 60% to 85% seen once. Germline values: CDR1 SGHAT, CDR2 FQNNGV. The V end lost 0 bases, the J end lost 9 bases, and 12 bases lay between the germline ends. There are 14 residues in the CDR3. The sequence derives from a human donor in a cohort sampled during active COVID-19. The material sequenced was peripheral blood. This chain uses TRBV11-2 with TRBJ2-1, with a tentative D call TRBD2 (6 bases). Written as DNA, the CDR3 is TGTGCCAGCAGCTTAGAATGGCAGGGAGGTGAGCAGTTCTTC. Encoded protein: CASSLEWQGGEQFF.